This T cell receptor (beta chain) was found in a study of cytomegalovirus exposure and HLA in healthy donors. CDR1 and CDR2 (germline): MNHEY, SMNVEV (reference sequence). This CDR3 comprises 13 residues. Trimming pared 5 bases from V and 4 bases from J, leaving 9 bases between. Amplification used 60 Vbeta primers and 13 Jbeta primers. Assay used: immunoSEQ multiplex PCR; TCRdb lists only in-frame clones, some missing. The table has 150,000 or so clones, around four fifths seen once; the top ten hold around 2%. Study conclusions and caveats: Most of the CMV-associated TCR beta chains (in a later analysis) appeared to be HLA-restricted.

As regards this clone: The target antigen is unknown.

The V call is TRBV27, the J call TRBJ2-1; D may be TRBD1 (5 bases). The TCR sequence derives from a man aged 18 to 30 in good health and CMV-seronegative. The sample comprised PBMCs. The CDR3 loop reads CASSLDRYNEQFF. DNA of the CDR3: TGTGCCAGCAGTCTTGACAGATACAATGAGCAGTTCTTC.